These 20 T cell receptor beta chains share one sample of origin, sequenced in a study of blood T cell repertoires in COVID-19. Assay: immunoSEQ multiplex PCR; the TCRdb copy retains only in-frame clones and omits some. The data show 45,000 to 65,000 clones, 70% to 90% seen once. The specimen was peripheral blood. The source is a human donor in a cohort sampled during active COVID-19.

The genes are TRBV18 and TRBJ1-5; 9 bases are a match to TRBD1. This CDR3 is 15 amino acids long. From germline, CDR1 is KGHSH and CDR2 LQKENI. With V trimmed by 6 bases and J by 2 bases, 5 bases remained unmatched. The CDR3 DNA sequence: TGTGCCAGCTCGCCGGGACAGGGAGGCAATCAGCCCCAGCATTTT. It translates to CASSPGQGGNQPQHF.

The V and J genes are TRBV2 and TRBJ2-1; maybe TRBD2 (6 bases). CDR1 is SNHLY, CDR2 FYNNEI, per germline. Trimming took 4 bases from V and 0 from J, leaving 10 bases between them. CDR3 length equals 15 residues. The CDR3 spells CASSGGLSSYNEQFF. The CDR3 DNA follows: TGTGCCAGCAGTGGAGGACTATCCTCCTACAATGAGCAGTTCTTC.

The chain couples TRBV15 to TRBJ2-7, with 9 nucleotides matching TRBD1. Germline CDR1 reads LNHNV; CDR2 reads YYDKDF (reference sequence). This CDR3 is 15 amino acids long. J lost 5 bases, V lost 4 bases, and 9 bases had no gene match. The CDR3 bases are TGTGCCACCAGCATACCCGGGACAGGGTCCAACGAGCAGTACTTC. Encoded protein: CATSIPGTGSNEQYF.

The CDR3 DNA follows: TGTGCCAGTAGGCCTAGCGGGAGTGGGCCAGATACGCAGTATTTT. It is translated as CASRPSGSGPDTQYF. The V gene is TRBV19, the J gene TRBJ2-3; 10 bases map to TRBD2. The V and J ends lost 6 bases and 4 bases, in that order; junction bases with no gene match: 7. The CDR3 loop spans 15 amino acids. CDR1 LNHDA and CDR2 SQIVND come from the germline V gene (reference sequence).

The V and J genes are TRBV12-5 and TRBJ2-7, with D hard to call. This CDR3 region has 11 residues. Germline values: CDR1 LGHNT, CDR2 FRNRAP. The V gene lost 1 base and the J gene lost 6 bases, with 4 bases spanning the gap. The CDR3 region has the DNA TGTGCTAGTGGTTTGGACGGCGAGCAGTACGTC. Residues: CASGLDGEQYV.

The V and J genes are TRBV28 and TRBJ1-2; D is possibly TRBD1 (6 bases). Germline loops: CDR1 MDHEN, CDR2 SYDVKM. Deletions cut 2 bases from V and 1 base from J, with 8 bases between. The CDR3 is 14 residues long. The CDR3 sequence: CASSLPDSNYGYTF. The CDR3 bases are TGTGCCAGCAGTTTACCGGACAGTAACTATGGCTACACCTTC.

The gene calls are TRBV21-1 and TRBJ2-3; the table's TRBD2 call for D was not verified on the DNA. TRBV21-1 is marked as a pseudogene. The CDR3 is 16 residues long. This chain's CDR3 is CASSKDKRGGADTQYF. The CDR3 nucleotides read TGTGCCAGCAGCAAAGATAAGCGGGGAGGGGCAGATACGCAGTATTTT.

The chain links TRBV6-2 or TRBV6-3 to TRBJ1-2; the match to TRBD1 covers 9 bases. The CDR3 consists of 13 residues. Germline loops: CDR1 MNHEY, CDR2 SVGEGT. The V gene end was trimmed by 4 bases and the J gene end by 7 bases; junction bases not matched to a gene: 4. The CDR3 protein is CASSSGQGVGYTF. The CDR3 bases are TGTGCCAGCAGTTCGGGACAGGGAGTTGGCTACACCTTC.

CDR3 sequence reads: CASSRRDRDYGYTF. The CDR3 nucleotides read TGTGCCAGCAGCCGCCGGGACAGGGATTATGGCTACACCTTC. V gene TRBV6-5 combines with J gene TRBJ1-2, with 9 bases matching TRBD1. Germline values: CDR1 MNHEY, CDR2 SVGAGI. V was pared by 6 bases and J by 5 bases, with 7 bases of the junction left unmatched. This CDR3 is 14 amino acids long.

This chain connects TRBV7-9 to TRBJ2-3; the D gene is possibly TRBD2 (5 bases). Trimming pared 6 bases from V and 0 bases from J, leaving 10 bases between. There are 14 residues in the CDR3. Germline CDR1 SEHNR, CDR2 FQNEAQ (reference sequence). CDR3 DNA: TGTGCCAGCAGAACCGGGGTGAGCACAGATACGCAGTATTTT. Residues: CASRTGVSTDTQYF.

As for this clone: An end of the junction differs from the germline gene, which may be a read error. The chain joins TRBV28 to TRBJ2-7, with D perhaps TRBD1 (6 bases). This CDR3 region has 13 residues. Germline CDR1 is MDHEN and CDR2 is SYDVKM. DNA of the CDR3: TGTGCCAGCAGTGGCCGAGAGAGGGGGAAGGGCAACTTC. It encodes CASSGRERGKGNF.

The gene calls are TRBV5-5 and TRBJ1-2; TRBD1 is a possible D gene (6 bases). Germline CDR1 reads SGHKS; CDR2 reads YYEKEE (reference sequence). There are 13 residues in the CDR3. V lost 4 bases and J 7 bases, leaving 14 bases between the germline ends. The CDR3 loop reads CASSRGGGSGYTF. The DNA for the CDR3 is TGTGCCAGCAGCAGAGGGGGGGGCAGTGGCTACACCTTC.

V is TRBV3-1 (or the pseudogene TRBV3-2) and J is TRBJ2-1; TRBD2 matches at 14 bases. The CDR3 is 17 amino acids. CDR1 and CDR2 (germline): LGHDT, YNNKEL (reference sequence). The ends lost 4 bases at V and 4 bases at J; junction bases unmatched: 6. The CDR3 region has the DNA TGTGCCAGCAGCCCAGGACTAGCGGGAGGTTCTTACAATGAGCAGTTCTTC. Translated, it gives CASSPGLAGGSYNEQFF.

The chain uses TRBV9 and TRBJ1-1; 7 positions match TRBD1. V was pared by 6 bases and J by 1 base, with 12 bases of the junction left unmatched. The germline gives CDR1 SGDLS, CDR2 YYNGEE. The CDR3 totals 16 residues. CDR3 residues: CASNTGAVDGNTEAFF. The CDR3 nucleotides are TGTGCCAGCAACACAGGGGCCGTTGACGGGAACACTGAAGCTTTCTTT.

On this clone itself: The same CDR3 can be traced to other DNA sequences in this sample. The DNA of the CDR3 is TGTGCCAGCAGTTTCCGACAGGGGGCAGGTTACGAGCAGTACTTC. It translates to CASSFRQGAGYEQYF. The V gene is TRBV27, the J gene TRBJ2-7; 10 nucleotides line up with TRBD1. V shed 3 bases, J shed 4 bases, and the junction held 6 bases outside the gene matches. The germline CDR1 and CDR2 sequences are MNHEY and SMNVEV (reference sequence). The length of the CDR3 is 15 residues.

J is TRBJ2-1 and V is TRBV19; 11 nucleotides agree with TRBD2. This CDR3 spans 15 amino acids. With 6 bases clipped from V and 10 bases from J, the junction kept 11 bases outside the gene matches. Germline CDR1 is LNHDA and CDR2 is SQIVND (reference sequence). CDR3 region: CASSNLAGGLGEQFF. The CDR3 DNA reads TGTGCCAGTAGCAATCTAGCGGGGGGCCTCGGAGAGCAGTTCTTC.

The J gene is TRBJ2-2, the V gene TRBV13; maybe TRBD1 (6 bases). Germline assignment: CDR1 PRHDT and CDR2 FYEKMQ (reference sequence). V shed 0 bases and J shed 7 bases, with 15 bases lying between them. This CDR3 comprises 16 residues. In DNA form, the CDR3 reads TGTGCCAGCAGCTTAGGCCACAGGGAGTATATCGGGGAGCTGTTTTTT. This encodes CASSLGHREYIGELFF.

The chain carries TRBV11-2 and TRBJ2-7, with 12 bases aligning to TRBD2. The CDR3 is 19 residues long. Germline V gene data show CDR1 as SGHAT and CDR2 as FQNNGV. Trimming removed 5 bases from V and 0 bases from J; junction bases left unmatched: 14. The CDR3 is CASSPLSTSGGQSSYEQYF. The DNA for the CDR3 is TGTGCCAGCAGCCCGTTATCGACTAGCGGGGGCCAGAGCTCCTACGAGCAGTACTTC.

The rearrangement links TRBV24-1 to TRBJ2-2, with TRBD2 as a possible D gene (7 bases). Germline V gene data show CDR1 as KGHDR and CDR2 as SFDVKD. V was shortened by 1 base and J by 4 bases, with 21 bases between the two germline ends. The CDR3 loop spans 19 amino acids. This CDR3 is CATSDLRGGGPWSTGELFF. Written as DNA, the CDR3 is TGTGCCACCAGTGATTTAAGGGGAGGGGGGCCATGGAGCACCGGGGAGCTGTTTTTT.

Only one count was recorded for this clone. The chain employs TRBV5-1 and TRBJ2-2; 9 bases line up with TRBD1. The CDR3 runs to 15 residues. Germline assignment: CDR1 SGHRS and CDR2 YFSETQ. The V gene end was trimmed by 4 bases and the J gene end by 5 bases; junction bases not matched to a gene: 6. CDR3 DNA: TGCGCCAGCAGCCCGGCCGGGACAGGGACCGGGGAGCTGTTTTTT. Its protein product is CASSPAGTGTGELFF.